This T cell receptor (beta chain) was recorded in a study of blood T cell repertoires in COVID-19. At the level of the study: Sites in the United States, Italy and Spain provided acute and convalescent COVID-19 samples. In each case, the material was cDNA or gDNA derived from T cells, B-cell-depleted T cells, or PBMCs.

This clone was picked up a small number of times. How the authors handled the data: The authors estimated nucleated cell counts from reference gene primer amplification. The data were produced by immunoSEQ multiplex PCR, yet TCRdb's version contains in-frame clones alone and is incomplete. V and J calls plus clone size are reproduced from that table; the DNA served to infer D and trimming. The sample includes around 95,000 clones, 70% to 80% of them seen just once. Trimming cost V 2 bases and J 6 bases, with 14 bases left between them. Germline CDR1 and CDR2: ENHRY and SYGVKD. CDR3 size: 15 residues. The rearrangement uses TRBV10-3 and TRBJ1-5; D perhaps matches TRBD1 (6 bases). The TCR sequence derives from a woman in her 70s with acute or convalescent COVID-19. The source material was peripheral blood. Here the CDR3 reads CAISEDGGATQPQHF. The CDR3 coding sequence is TGTGCCATCAGTGAGGATGGGGGGGCGACTCAGCCCCAGCATTTT.